Presented here are 28 T cell receptor beta chains from one specimen sequenced in a study of cytomegalovirus exposure and HLA in healthy donors. The PCR was carried out with 60 Vbeta primers and 13 Jbeta primers. Sequencing used immunoSEQ multiplex PCR; TCRdb keeps in-frame clones, though not all of them. The data show some 160,000 clones, about 78% seen once. Sequences were obtained from PBMCs. Receptor source: a man aged 35-49 years in good health and CMV-seronegative.

This clone was observed a single time. J is TRBJ1-1 and V is TRBV30, with 7 bases fitting TRBD1. In germline, CDR1 is GTSNPN, CDR2 SVGIG (reference sequence). After removal of 1 base from V and 2 bases from J, the junction contained 4 bases not matched to a gene. CDR3 length equals 14 residues. This CDR3 reads CAWSDWTGNTEAFF. The CDR3 bases are TGTGCCTGGAGTGATTGGACAGGAAACACTGAAGCTTTCTTT. Full variable domain (missing parts from reference TRBV30 and TRBJ1-1): SQTIHQWPATLVQPVGSPLSLECTVEGTSNPNLYWYRQAAGRGLQLLFYSVGIGQISSEVPQNLSASRPQDRQFILSSKKLLLSDSGFYLCAWSDWTGNTEAFFGQGTRLTVV.

The chain joins TRBV7-9 to TRBJ1-5; D may be TRBD1 (5 bases). V dropped 1 base and J dropped 7 bases, with 11 bases sitting between them. The germline gives CDR1 SEHNR, CDR2 FQNEAQ (reference sequence). The CDR3 runs 14 residues. CDR3 bases: TGTGCCAGCAGCTTAGAGGGGATTGGGCAGCCCCAGCATTTT. This sequence encodes CASSLEGIGQPQHF.

This chain joins TRBV7-9 and TRBJ2-5; TRBD2 might be the D (5 bases). V was shortened by 0 bases and J by 4 bases, with 12 bases between the two germline ends. CDR3 size: 15 residues. Germline V gives CDR1 SEHNR, CDR2 FQNEAQ (reference sequence). The CDR3 sequence is CASSLAGLGAETQYF. The CDR3 DNA is TGTGCCAGCAGCTTAGCCGGACTGGGAGCAGAGACCCAGTACTTC.

The chain joins TRBV5-5 to TRBJ2-5; maybe TRBD1 (5 bases). Between the trimmed V and J ends, which lost 3 bases and 2 bases, there was a span of 11 bases. This CDR3 comprises 14 residues. CDR1 and CDR2 (germline): SGHKS, YYEKEE (reference sequence). CDR3 bases: TGTGCCAGCAGCTCCAGACAGATACAAGAGACCCAGTACTTC. This codes for CASSSRQIQETQYF.

V is TRBV4-1 and J is TRBJ1-2; 7 nucleotides match TRBD1. The germline CDR1 and CDR2 sequences are MGHRA and YSYEKL. CDR3 size: 13 residues. Trimming cost V 4 bases and J 4 bases; bases outside gene matches: 3. The DNA for the CDR3 is TGCGCCAGCAGCCGACGACAGGGCTATGGCTACACCTTC. Its translation: CASSRRQGYGYTF.

A few counts support this clone. CDR3 in DNA: TGTGCCAGCAGTGCCGGGACTAGCCGGGGTGAGCAGTTCTTC. This gives the protein CASSAGTSRGEQFF. The J gene is TRBJ2-1, the V gene TRBV6-1, with 9 nucleotides matching TRBD2. The junction had 7 bases not matched to a gene; V was cut back by 4 bases and J by 9 bases. The CDR3 is 14 residues long. From germline, CDR1 is MNHNS and CDR2 SASEGT.

In this sample, this clone turned up a few times. V and J are TRBV2 and TRBJ2-3; 12 bases fit TRBD2. The CDR3 extends over 14 amino acids. V dropped 4 bases and J dropped 4; count of bases not matched to a gene: 0. Germline V lookup: CDR1 SNHLY, CDR2 FYNNEI. This CDR3 reads CASSGLAGADTQYF. The CDR3 DNA reads TGTGCCAGCAGTGGACTAGCGGGAGCAGATACGCAGTATTTT. The full variable domain, completed using reference TRBV2 and TRBJ2-3, is EPEVTQTPSHQVTQMGQEVILRCVPISNHLYFYWYRQILGQKVEFLVSFYNNEISEKSEIFDDQFSVERPDGSNFTLKIRSTKLEDSAMYFCASSGLAGADTQYFGPGTRLTVL.

The chain employs TRBV5-6 and TRBJ1-1; TRBD1 agrees at 7 bases. After removal of 0 bases from V and 4 bases from J, the junction contained 3 bases not matched to a gene. This CDR3 is built from 14 residues. Looked up from germline, CDR1 is SGHDT and CDR2 is YYEEEE. The DNA of the CDR3 is TGTGCCAGCAGCTTGGTGGGACAGTCCACTGAAGCTTTCTTT. Amino acid sequence: CASSLVGQSTEAFF.

As regards this clone: The junction and the germline gene differ at one end; a read error may be behind it. The identical CDR3 is also encoded by other nucleotide sequences in the sample. The V and J genes are TRBV7-9 and TRBJ1-6; 11 bases align to TRBD1. There are 16 residues in the CDR3. Germline lookup yields CDR1 SEHNR and CDR2 FQNEAQ (reference sequence). CDR3: CASSLDRGLNNSPLHF. The CDR3 region has the DNA TGTGCCAGCAGCTTGGACAGGGGGCTCAATAATTCCCCCCTCCACTTT. The full variable domain, its missing parts supplied by reference TRBV7-9 and TRBJ1-6, is DTGVSQNPRHKITKRGQNVTFRCDPISEHNRLYWYRQTLGQGPEFLTYFQNEAQLEKSRLLSDRFSAERPKGSFSTLEIQRTEQGDSAMYLCASSLDRGLNNSPLHFGNGTRLTVT.

The rearrangement joins TRBV19 to TRBJ1-1, with D unresolved. Per the germline V gene, CDR1 is LNHDA and CDR2 is SQIVND (reference sequence). This CDR3 is 15 amino acids long. Trimming removed 1 base from V and 0 bases from J, with 9 bases in between. The CDR3 here is CASSIGGVMNTEAFF. CDR3 DNA sequence: TGTGCCAGTAGTATAGGCGGAGTAATGAACACTGAAGCTTTCTTT.

The chain couples TRBV7-8 to TRBJ2-5; no clear D gene. The end of the DNA fits TRBJ2-7 better, so the J call may be wrong. The CDR3 spans 12 residues. Germline V gene sequence: CDR1 SGHVS, CDR2 FQNEAQ. CDR3 sequence reads: CASSPARYEQYF. CDR3 coding DNA: TGTGCCAGCAGTCCTGCTCGCTACGAGCAGTACTTC.

This clone turned up a few times. Here the CDR3 DNA reads TGTGCCAGCAGGCGGACAGGAACCTACGAGCAGTACTTC. Translated, it gives CASRRTGTYEQYF. The V gene is TRBV2, the J gene TRBJ2-7; 7 bases align to TRBD1. The CDR3 runs 13 residues. V was clipped by 6 bases and J by 2 bases; unmatched bases: 4. CDR1 is SNHLY, CDR2 FYNNEI, per germline. Based on the CDR3 plus reference TRBV2 and TRBJ2-7, the full variable domain is EPEVTQTPSHQVTQMGQEVILRCVPISNHLYFYWYRQILGQKVEFLVSFYNNEISEKSEIFDDQFSVERPDGSNFTLKIRSTKLEDSAMYFCASRRTGTYEQYFGPGTRLTVT.

This chain joins TRBV2 and TRBJ1-4; 7 bases agree with TRBD1. This CDR3 comprises 15 residues. J was trimmed by 8 bases and V by 4 bases; bases with no gene match: 10. The germline V gene has CDR1 SNHLY and CDR2 FYNNEI. The CDR3 DNA reads as TGTGCCAGCAGTGGACAGGGTTTGACCGGGGAAAAACTGTTTTTT. The encoded protein is CASSGQGLTGEKLFF.

V usage is TRBV5-4 and J usage is TRBJ1-2, with 7 bases lining up with TRBD1. The V gene end was trimmed by 2 bases and the J gene end by 7 bases; junction bases not matched to a gene: 8. This CDR3 comprises 14 residues. Germline CDR1 is SGHNT and CDR2 is YYREEE (reference sequence). CDR3 DNA sequence: TGTGCCAGCAGCTTACCGACAGGGTTTAGTGGCTACACCTTC. Its protein product is CASSLPTGFSGYTF. The full variable domain, rest sourced from reference TRBV5-4 and TRBJ1-2, is ETGVTQSPTHLIKTRGQQVTLRCSSQSGHNTVSWYQQALGQGPQFIFQYYREEENGRGNFPPRFSGLQFPNYSSELNVNALELDDSALYLCASSLPTGFSGYTFGSGTRLTVV.

This clone was observed once. The CDR3 region is CASRDLGLAGVDTQYF. Written as DNA, the CDR3 is TGTGCCAGTAGGGACCTCGGACTAGCGGGAGTAGATACGCAGTATTTT. The V call is TRBV19, the J call TRBJ2-3; the match to TRBD2 covers 13 bases. J lost 5 bases, V lost 6 bases, and 8 bases had no gene match. Germline CDR1 and CDR2: LNHDA and SQIVND (reference sequence). The CDR3 contains 16 residues.

The rearrangement links TRBV7-2 to TRBJ2-2; D possibly corresponds to TRBD1 (5 bases). This CDR3 contains 15 residues. Trimming shortened V by 3 bases and J by 6 bases, and 14 bases separated the two germline ends. Germline V lookup: CDR1 SGHTA, CDR2 FQGNSA. The CDR3 region is CASSLDKPPAGELFF. For the CDR3, the DNA is TGTGCCAGCAGCTTGGACAAACCGCCGGCCGGGGAGCTGTTTTTT.

The chain has TRBV29-1 and TRBJ2-1, with 7 nucleotides matching TRBD1. The CDR3 extends over 11 amino acids. Germline lookup yields CDR1 SQVTM and CDR2 ANQGSEA. J lost 6 bases, V lost 4 bases, and 0 bases had no gene match. This CDR3 reads CSVGDSNEQFF. Written as DNA, the CDR3 is TGCAGCGTTGGGGACAGCAATGAGCAGTTCTTC.

V and J are TRBV19 and TRBJ2-7, with D tentatively TRBD1 (6 bases). The germline V and J ends were trimmed by 5 bases and 7 bases, with 15 bases remaining between them. The CDR3 contains 13 residues. The germline V gene has CDR1 LNHDA and CDR2 SQIVND (reference sequence). CDR3 DNA sequence: TGTGCCAGTAGTGGAGCAGGGGTGCGGGAGCAGTACTTC. It codes for CASSGAGVREQYF.

This clone was counted between two and nine times. The rearrangement joins TRBV2 to TRBJ2-5; 8 bases match TRBD2. V lost 6 bases to trimming and J lost 11 bases; unmatched junction nucleotides: 17. The CDR3 runs to 15 residues. Germline values: CDR1 SNHLY, CDR2 FYNNEI. CDR3 region: CASSQIAGNSGEQYF. DNA of the CDR3: TGTGCCAGCAGCCAAATAGCGGGAAACTCGGGGGAGCAGTACTTC. Filled out from reference TRBV2 and TRBJ2-5, the complete variable domain reads EPEVTQTPSHQVTQMGQEVILRCVPISNHLYFYWYRQILGQKVEFLVSFYNNEISEKSEIFDDQFSVERPDGSNFTLKIRSTKLEDSAMYFCASSQIAGNSGEQYFGPGTRLLVL.

This chain connects TRBV7-3 to TRBJ2-7; D is unresolved. Germline values: CDR1 SGHTA, CDR2 FQGTGA. CDR3 length: 11 amino acids. The V end was cut by 1 base, the J end by 5 bases, with 3 bases between. This CDR3 reads CASSLSNEQYF. DNA for the CDR3: TGTGCCAGCAGCTTAAGTAACGAGCAGTACTTC.

The V call is TRBV5-1, the J call TRBJ2-7; possibly TRBD2 for D (5 bases). Germline assignment: CDR1 SGHRS and CDR2 YFSETQ. The CDR3 consists of 13 residues. The ends were cut back, 6 bases at V and 11 bases at J, with 21 bases in the middle. The CDR3 here is CASTLGGDTLKYF. CDR3 nucleotide sequence: TGCGCCAGCACCTTAGGAGGCGACACCCTTAAGTACTTC. Looking up the rest from reference TRBV5-1 and TRBJ2-7 gives the full variable domain: KAGVTQTPRYLIKTRGQQVTLSCSPISGHRSVSWYQQTPGQGLQFLFEYFSETQRNKGNFPGRFSGRQFSNSRSEMNVSTLELGDSALYLCASTLGGDTLKYFGPGTRLTVT.

The chain is built from TRBV6-5 and TRBJ2-7; D might be TRBD1 (6 bases). Looked up from germline, CDR1 is MNHEY and CDR2 is SVGAGI. Deletions cut 2 bases from V and 0 bases from J, with 11 bases between. The CDR3 loop spans 15 amino acids. The CDR3 here is CASSYADSGSYEQYF. The CDR3, as DNA: TGTGCCAGCAGTTACGCGGACAGTGGCTCCTACGAGCAGTACTTC.

This clone was observed a handful of times. The chain combines TRBV19 with TRBJ1-1, with D unclear. CDR1 is LNHDA and CDR2 is SQIVND in the germline V gene (reference sequence). CDR3 size: 15 residues. V was pared by 7 bases and J by 0 bases, with 15 bases between. The DNA for the CDR3 is TGTGCCAGTAAAGAGGAGTCCCACATGAACACTGAAGCTTTCTTT. Protein sequence: CASKEESHMNTEAFF.

The gene calls are TRBV20-1 and TRBJ2-5; a weak D match, TRBD2 (5 bases). CDR1 and CDR2 (germline): DFQATT, SNEGSKA (reference sequence). V shed 3 bases and J shed 10 bases, with 9 bases lying between them. This CDR3 is built from 10 residues. The CDR3: CSASSASQYF. The CDR3 DNA follows: TGCAGTGCTAGTAGCGCGAGCCAGTACTTC.

This rearrangement joins TRBV7-6 to TRBJ2-1; TRBD2 aligns across 11 bases. V gave up 0 bases and J gave up 6 bases; unmatched junction bases: 16. This CDR3 comprises 20 residues. Germline V lookup: CDR1 SGHVS, CDR2 FNYEAQ. DNA of the CDR3: TGTGCCAGCAGCTTAGCGTACGGGCCGGTCAGGCTAGCGGGAGGCAATGAGCAGTTCTTC. Translating gives CASSLAYGPVRLAGGNEQFF.

This chain joins TRBV11-2 and TRBJ1-1; D not resolved. The germline V gene encodes CDR1 SGHAT and CDR2 FQNNGV. Trimming took 2 bases from V and 0 from J, leaving 7 bases between them. The CDR3 consists of 14 residues. The CDR3 DNA reads as TGTGCCAGCAGCTTACAGATACTGAACACTGAAGCTTTCTTT. Amino acids: CASSLQILNTEAFF.

The chain recombines TRBV6-6 with TRBJ1-1, with D maybe TRBD1 (5 bases). V was trimmed by 5 bases and J by 0 bases, leaving 13 bases between them. Germline CDR1 and CDR2: MNHNY and SVGAGI (reference sequence). The CDR3 length is 15 residues. The CDR3: CASSAFQGMNTEAFF. DNA for the CDR3: TGTGCCAGCAGTGCATTCCAGGGCATGAACACTGAAGCTTTCTTT.

The CDR3 loop reads CASSLREGPYEQYF. The CDR3 coding sequence is TGTGCCAGCAGCTTACGGGAGGGCCCTTACGAGCAGTACTTC. V usage is TRBV7-9 and J usage is TRBJ2-7; 8 bases line up with TRBD2. The CDR3 contains 14 residues. CDR1 SEHNR and CDR2 FQNEAQ come from the germline V gene (reference sequence). V was pared by 2 bases and J by 4 bases, with 4 bases of the junction left unmatched.